This T cell receptor (beta chain) was sequenced in a study of radiation and T cells in renal cell carcinoma. Points from the study as a whole: From baseline, blood top tumor clonotypes peaked at 2 weeks post-radiation.

As regards this clone: The antigen is not known.

The CDR3 is made up of 16 amino acids. With V trimmed by 4 bases and J by 4 bases, 10 bases remained unmatched. Germline CDR1 and CDR2: SNHLY and FYNNEI. Measured with immunoSEQ multiplex PCR; TCRdb has only the in-frame clones, and not every one. The sample has approximately 92,000 clones; approximately 80% are singletons. Time point noted: blood 4 weeks post-SBRT, at nephrectomy. Treatment here: 15 Gy SBRT to primary tumor, nephrectomy 4 weeks later. Radiation-treated patients gave blood at baseline, week 2 and week 4. The tumor was a clear cell renal cell carcinoma. The sequence came from a man in his forties or fifties with renal cell carcinoma. V is TRBV2 and J is TRBJ2-3; 8 bases match TRBD2. The specimen comprised blood, sampled from a patient whose treatment included radiotherapy and nephrectomy. CDR3 in DNA: TGTGCCAGCAGTGTAGTGGCGGGGGGACCCCCAGATACGCAGTATTTT. Its protein is CASSVVAGGPPDTQYF.